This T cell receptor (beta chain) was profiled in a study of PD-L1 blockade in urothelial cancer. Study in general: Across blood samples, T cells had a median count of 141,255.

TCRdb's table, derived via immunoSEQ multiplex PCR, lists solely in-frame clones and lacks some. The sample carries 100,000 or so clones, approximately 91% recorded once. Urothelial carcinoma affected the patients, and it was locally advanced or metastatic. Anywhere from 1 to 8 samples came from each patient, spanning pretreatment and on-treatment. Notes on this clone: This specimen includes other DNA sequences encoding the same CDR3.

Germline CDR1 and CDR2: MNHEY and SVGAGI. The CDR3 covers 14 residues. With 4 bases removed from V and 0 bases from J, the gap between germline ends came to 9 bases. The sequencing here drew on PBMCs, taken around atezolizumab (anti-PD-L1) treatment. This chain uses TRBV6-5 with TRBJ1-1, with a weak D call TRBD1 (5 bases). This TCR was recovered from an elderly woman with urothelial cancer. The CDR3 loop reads CASSSRGVNTEAFF. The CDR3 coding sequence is TGTGCCAGCAGTTCAAGGGGTGTGAACACTGAAGCTTTCTTT.